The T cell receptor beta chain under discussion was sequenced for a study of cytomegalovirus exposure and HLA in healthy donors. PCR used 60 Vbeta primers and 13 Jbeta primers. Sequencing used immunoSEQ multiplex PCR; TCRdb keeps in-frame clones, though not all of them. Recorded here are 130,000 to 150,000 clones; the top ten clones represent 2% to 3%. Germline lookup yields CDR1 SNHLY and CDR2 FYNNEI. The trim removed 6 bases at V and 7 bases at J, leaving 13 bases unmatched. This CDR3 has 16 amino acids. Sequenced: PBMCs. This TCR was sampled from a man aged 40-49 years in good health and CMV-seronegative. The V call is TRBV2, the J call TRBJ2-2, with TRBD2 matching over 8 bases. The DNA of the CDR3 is TGTGCCAGCAGCCGGGAAGGTAGCGGGGTGGTCGGGGAGCTGTTTTTT. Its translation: CASSREGSGVVGELFF.